This T cell receptor beta chain was recovered during a study of OX40 agonist ivuxolimab in advanced cancers. TCRdb keeps only in-frame clones here, not all; method: immunoSEQ multiplex PCR. The table shows 55,000 to 70,000 clones, with about 87% occurring only once. The CDR3 loop spans 16 amino acids. CDR1 is SGHRS, CDR2 YFSETQ, per germline. The germline V and J ends were trimmed by 0 bases and 0 bases, with 9 bases remaining between them. In regard to this clone: Antigen: not known.

Study-level findings and limits: Individuals who were partial responders at 0.1-3.0 mg/kg had clonal expansion that ranked among the lowest. There were, on average, more expanded clones in CD8+ T cells than in CD4+.

Sample: CD4+ or CD8+ T cells sorted from blood, taken in a trial of the OX40 agonist ivuxolimab. This TCR derives from an adult with an advanced solid tumor such as melanoma, head and neck, liver or kidney cancer. V is TRBV5-1 and J is TRBJ1-4; the D is unclear. As DNA, the CDR3 is TGCGCCAGCAGCTTGGCACTGAGTTCAACTAATGAAAAACTGTTTTTT. Translating it yields CASSLALSSTNEKLFF. Using reference TRBV5-1 and TRBJ1-4 for the parts outside the CDR3, the full variable domain is KAGVTQTPRYLIKTRGQQVTLSCSPISGHRSVSWYQQTPGQGLQFLFEYFSETQRNKGNFPGRFSGRQFSNSRSEMNVSTLELGDSALYLCASSLALSSTNEKLFFGSGTQLSVL.